This T cell receptor (beta chain) was obtained from a study of cytomegalovirus exposure and HLA in healthy donors. V dropped 3 bases and J dropped 8; count of bases not matched to a gene: 9. CDR1 is MDHEN, CDR2 SYDVKM, per germline. This CDR3 region has 15 residues. Use of 60 Vbeta and 13 Jbeta primers characterized the PCR. TCRdb's copy holds only in-frame clones and misses some; the assay was immunoSEQ multiplex PCR. The table records 130,000 to 150,000 clones, 65% to 85% of them present only once. This TCR was recovered from a woman in her 40s in good health and CMV-seropositive. Source material: PBMCs. V is TRBV28 and J is TRBJ1-4, with 7 bases lining up with TRBD1. CDR3 protein: CASSFRDPQGEKLFF. CDR3 coding DNA: TGTGCCAGCAGTTTCCGGGACCCACAGGGGGAAAAACTGTTTTTT. Full variable domain (outside the CDR3, taken from reference TRBV28 and TRBJ1-4): DVKVTQSSRYLVKRTGEKVFLECVQDMDHENMFWYRQDPGLGLRLIYFSYDVKMKEKGDIPEGYSVSREKKERFSLILESASTNQTSMYLCASSFRDPQGEKLFFGSGTQLSVL.